This record concerns one T cell receptor (beta chain) sequence. Its antigen is not known. Terminally differentiated effector memory CD45RA+ cells were excluded from the naive CD8 cells, which were CD45RO-negative and positively selected for CCR7. The data belong to a study of shared clonotypes between healthy human individuals. In the study overall: Per donor, three plates held CD4 naive cells, three held CD4 memory, two held CD8 naive and one held CD8 memory. Whole-study results and caveats: Naive subsets typically showed greater estimated richness than memory subsets. Clonotypes not shared had lower generation probabilities than those common to all four donors.

The CDR3 consists of 14 residues. Germline-derived CDR1 and CDR2 are SGHRS and YFSETQ. V shed 0 bases, J shed 6 bases, and the junction held 3 bases outside the gene matches. The repertoire was sequenced with immunoSEQ multiplex PCR; TCRdb's copy has only in-frame clones and lacks some. The sample gives about 2,100,000 clones, just over 90% of which show up once; roughly 1.8% is in the top ten. Material: naive CD8+ T cells from PBMCs. This clonotype originated in a man aged 18 to 30 in good health. Some clones in this sample may be carry-over from other donors' samples. The V and J genes are TRBV5-1 and TRBJ2-1, with 7 positions matching TRBD1. CDR3 DNA sequence: TGCGCCAGCAGCTTGGAGGCAGGGGGCAATGAGCAGTTCTTC. Encoded protein: CASSLEAGGNEQFF.